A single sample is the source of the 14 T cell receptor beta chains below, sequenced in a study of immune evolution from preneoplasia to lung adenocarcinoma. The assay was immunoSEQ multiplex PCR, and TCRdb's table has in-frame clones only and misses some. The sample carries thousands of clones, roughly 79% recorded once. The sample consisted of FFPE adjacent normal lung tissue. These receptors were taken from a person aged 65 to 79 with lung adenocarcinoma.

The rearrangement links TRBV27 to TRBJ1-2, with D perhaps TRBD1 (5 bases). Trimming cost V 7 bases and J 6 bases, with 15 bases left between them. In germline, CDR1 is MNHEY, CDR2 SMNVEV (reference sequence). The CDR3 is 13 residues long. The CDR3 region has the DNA TGTGCCAGCACCCAAGCAGGGAGGGATGGCTACACCTTC. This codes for CASTQAGRDGYTF.

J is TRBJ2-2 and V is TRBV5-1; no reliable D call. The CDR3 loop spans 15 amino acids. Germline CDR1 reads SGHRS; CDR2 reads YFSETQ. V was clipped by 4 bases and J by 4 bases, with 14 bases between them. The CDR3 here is CASSLRSTGTGELFF. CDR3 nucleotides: TGCGCCAGCAGCCTTCGGAGTACGGGCACCGGGGAGCTGTTTTTT.

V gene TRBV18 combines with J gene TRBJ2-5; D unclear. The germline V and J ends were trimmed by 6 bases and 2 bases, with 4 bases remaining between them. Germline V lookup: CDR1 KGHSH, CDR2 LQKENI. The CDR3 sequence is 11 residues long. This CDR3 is CASSPQETQYF. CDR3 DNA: TGTGCCAGCTCCCCTCAAGAGACCCAGTACTTC.

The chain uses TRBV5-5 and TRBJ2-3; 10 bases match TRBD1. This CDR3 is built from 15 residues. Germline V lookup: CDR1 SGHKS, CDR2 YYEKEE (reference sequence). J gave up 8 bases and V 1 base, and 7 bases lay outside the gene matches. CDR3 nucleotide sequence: TGTGCCAGCAGCTTGTCGGACAGGGGGTTGAGTACGCAGTATTTT. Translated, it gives CASSLSDRGLSTQYF.

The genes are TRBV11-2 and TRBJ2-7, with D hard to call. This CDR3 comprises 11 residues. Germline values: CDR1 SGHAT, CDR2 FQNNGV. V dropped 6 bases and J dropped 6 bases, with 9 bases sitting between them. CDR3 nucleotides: TGTGCCAGCAGGGCGGCCGGCGAGCAGTACTTC. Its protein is CASRAAGEQYF.

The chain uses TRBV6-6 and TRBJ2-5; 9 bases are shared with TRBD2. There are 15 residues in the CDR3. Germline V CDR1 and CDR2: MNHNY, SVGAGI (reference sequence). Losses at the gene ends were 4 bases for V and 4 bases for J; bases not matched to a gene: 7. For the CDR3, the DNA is TGTGCCAGCAGTTTGGGACTAGCCCATCCAGAGACCCAGTACTTC. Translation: CASSLGLAHPETQYF.

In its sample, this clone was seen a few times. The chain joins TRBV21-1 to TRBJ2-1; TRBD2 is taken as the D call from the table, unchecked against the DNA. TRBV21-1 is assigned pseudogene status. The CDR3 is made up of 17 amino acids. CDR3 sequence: CASSNQLAGGLNNEQFF. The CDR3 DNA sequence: TGTGCCAGCAGCAACCAACTAGCGGGAGGGTTAAACAATGAGCAGTTCTTC.

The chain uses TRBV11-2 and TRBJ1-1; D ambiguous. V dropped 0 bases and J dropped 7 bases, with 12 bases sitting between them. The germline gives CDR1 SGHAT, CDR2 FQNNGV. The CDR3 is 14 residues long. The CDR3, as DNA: TGTGCCAGCAGCTTAGATCAATCCGGGTTTGAAGCTTTCTTT. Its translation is CASSLDQSGFEAFF.

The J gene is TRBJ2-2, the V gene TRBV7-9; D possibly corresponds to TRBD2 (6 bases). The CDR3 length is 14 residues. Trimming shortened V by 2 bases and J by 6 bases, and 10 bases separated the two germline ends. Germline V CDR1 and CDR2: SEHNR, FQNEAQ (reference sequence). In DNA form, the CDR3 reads TGTGCCAGCAGCTTATCGGGGGACGCCGGGGAGCTGTTTTTT. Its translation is CASSLSGDAGELFF.

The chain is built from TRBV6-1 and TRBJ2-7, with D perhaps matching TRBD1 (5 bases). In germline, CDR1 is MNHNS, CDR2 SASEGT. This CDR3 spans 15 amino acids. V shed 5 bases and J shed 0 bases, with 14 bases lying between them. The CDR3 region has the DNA TGTGCCAGCAGTCCCCAGGGTACGGGCTCCTACGAGCAGTACTTC. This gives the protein CASSPQGTGSYEQYF.

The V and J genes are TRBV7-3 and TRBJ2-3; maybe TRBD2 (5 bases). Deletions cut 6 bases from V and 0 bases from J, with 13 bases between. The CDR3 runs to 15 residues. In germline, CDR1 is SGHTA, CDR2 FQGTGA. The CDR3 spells CASRFSGLSTDTQYF. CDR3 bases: TGTGCCAGCAGGTTCAGCGGACTTAGCACAGATACGCAGTATTTT.

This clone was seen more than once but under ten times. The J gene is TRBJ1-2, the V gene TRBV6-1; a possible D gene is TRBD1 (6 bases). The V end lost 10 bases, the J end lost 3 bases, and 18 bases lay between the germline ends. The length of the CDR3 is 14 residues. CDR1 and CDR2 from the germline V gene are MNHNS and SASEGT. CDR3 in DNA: TGTGCCACCGGAACTTACAGGGAGGACTATGGCTACACCTTC. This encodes CATGTYREDYGYTF.

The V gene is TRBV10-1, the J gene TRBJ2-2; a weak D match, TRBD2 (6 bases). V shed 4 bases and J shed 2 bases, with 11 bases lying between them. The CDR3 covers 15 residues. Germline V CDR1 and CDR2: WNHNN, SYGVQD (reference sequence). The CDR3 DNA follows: TGCGCCAGCAGTGTCGGGACTCCCAACACCGGGGAGCTGTTTTTT. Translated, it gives CASSVGTPNTGELFF.

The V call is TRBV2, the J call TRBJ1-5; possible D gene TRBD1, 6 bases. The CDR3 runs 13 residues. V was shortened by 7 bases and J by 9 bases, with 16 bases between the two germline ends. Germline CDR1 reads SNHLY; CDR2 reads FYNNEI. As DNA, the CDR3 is TGTGCCAGCACCGACAGGCTTCAGGGGCCCCAGCATTTT. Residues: CASTDRLQGPQHF.